The 15 T cell receptor beta chains listed next were all sequenced from one sample in a study of shared clonotypes between healthy human individuals. The table came from immunoSEQ multiplex PCR; TCRdb's copy has only in-frame clones and leaves some out. The sample yields over a million clones, around three quarters seen once. The specimen sequenced was memory CD4+ T cells from PBMCs. Described subset: CD45RA-negative fraction. The receptors were sampled from a man between 18 and 35 years old in good health. Some clones in this sample may be carry-over from other donors' samples.

The chain joins TRBV6-1 to TRBJ1-2; the match to TRBD1 covers 8 bases. The germline gives CDR1 MNHNS, CDR2 SASEGT. This CDR3 comprises 14 residues. With 3 bases clipped from V and 8 bases from J, the junction kept 8 bases outside the gene matches. CDR3 residues: CASSEYRGSYGYTF. The DNA of the CDR3 is TGTGCCAGCAGTGAGTACAGGGGGTCTTACGGCTACACCTTC.

This clone has only one observation. The V call is TRBV5-1, the J call TRBJ2-3; TRBD1 might be the D (5 bases). CDR1 SGHRS and CDR2 YFSETQ come from the germline V gene. Deletions cut 1 base from V and 4 bases from J, with 13 bases between. This CDR3 has 15 residues. DNA of the CDR3: TGCGCCAGCAGCTTGTCGTCAGGGATGGCAGATACGCAGTATTTT. Its protein product is CASSLSSGMADTQYF.

This clone has just a few counts. This rearrangement joins TRBV29-1 to TRBJ1-1; no reliable D call. Trimming took 5 bases from V and 1 from J, leaving 11 bases between them. Germline V gene sequence: CDR1 SQVTM, CDR2 ANQGSEA. This CDR3 is built from 13 residues. The CDR3 loop is CSVFNGRNTEAFF. CDR3 DNA sequence: TGCAGCGTTTTTAATGGCAGGAACACTGAAGCTTTCTTT. The full variable domain, completed using reference TRBV29-1 and TRBJ1-1, is SAVISQKPSRDICQRGTSLTIQCQVDSQVTMMFWYRQQPGQSLTLIATANQGSEATYESGFVIDKFPISRPNLTFSTLTVSNMSPEDSSIYLCSVFNGRNTEAFFGQGTRLTVV.

V and J are TRBV5-8 and TRBJ1-4, with a possible D match to TRBD1 (6 bases). The V end was cut by 2 bases, the J end by 7 bases, with 15 bases between. This CDR3 comprises 15 residues. The germline gives CDR1 SGHTS, CDR2 YDEGEE. The CDR3 sequence is CASSFEQGGGEKLFF. DNA of the CDR3: TGTGCCAGCAGCTTCGAACAGGGAGGAGGTGAAAAACTGTTTTTT.

The chain employs TRBV15 and TRBJ2-7; D is unresolved. Germline CDR1 is LNHNV and CDR2 is YYDKDF (reference sequence). V lost 1 base, J lost 4 bases, and 14 bases lay in between. The CDR3 is 15 residues long. CDR3 DNA: TGTGCCACCAGCAGAGGAATAGAGCCCGGATACGAGCAGTACTTC. Residues: CATSRGIEPGYEQYF. Filled out from reference TRBV15 and TRBJ2-7, the complete variable domain reads DAMVIQNPRYQVTQFGKPVTLSCSQTLNHNVMYWYQQKSSQAPKLLFHYYDKDFNNEADTPDNFQSRRPNTSFCFLDIRSPGLGDTAMYLCATSRGIEPGYEQYFGPGTRLTVT.

The chain links TRBV10-3 to TRBJ2-7; possibly TRBD1 for D (6 bases). V lost 6 bases and J 1 base, leaving 13 bases between the germline ends. This CDR3 comprises 14 residues. Germline V gene sequence: CDR1 ENHRY, CDR2 SYGVKD. This CDR3 is CAIRDQGLSYEQYF. CDR3 in DNA: TGTGCCATCAGAGATCAGGGGTTATCCTACGAGCAGTACTTC.

The sample holds a few counts of this clone. The chain carries TRBV5-1 and TRBJ1-1; TRBD1 matches at 7 bases. Germline loops: CDR1 SGHRS, CDR2 YFSETQ. Unmatched junction bases numbered 11, after V lost 4 bases and J lost 2 bases. The CDR3 length is 16 residues. CDR3 protein: CASSPSSRQGNTEAFF. The CDR3 coding sequence is TGCGCCAGCAGCCCTTCTTCTCGACAGGGCAACACTGAAGCTTTCTTT.

V gene TRBV6-5 combines with J gene TRBJ2-7; D is possibly TRBD2 (5 bases). This CDR3 is built from 15 residues. Trimming left V 6 bases short and J 2 bases short, with 17 bases between. Looked up from germline, CDR1 is MNHEY and CDR2 is SVGAGI. CDR3 DNA sequence: TGTGCCAGCAGCCTAGGCGCGGGCCCAACCTACGAGCAGTACTTC. Its translation: CASSLGAGPTYEQYF.

This rearrangement joins TRBV7-9 to TRBJ2-7; 7 bases agree with TRBD2. CDR1 is SEHNR, CDR2 FQNEAQ, per germline (reference sequence). The CDR3 has 15 amino acids. V dropped 5 bases and J dropped 6; count of bases not matched to a gene: 13. The CDR3 loop is CASSPRAGVSPEQYF. The CDR3 coding sequence is TGTGCCAGCAGCCCTCGGGCGGGAGTGTCACCCGAGCAGTACTTC. Full variable domain (missing parts from reference TRBV7-9 and TRBJ2-7): DTGVSQNPRHKITKRGQNVTFRCDPISEHNRLYWYRQTLGQGPEFLTYFQNEAQLEKSRLLSDRFSAERPKGSFSTLEIQRTEQGDSAMYLCASSPRAGVSPEQYFGPGTRLTVT.

The chain employs TRBV7-9 and TRBJ1-4; D unresolved. Trimming left V 1 base short and J 7 bases short, with 13 bases between. Germline V CDR1 and CDR2: SEHNR, FQNEAQ (reference sequence). The CDR3 extends over 15 amino acids. The CDR3 region has the DNA TGTGCCAGCAGCTTAGACCAGCAGGAGAGTGAAAAACTGTTTTTT. It is translated as CASSLDQQESEKLFF.

This chain uses TRBV7-3 with TRBJ1-3; D ambiguous. The CDR3 has 12 residues. Germline lookup yields CDR1 SGHTA and CDR2 FQGTGA. V dropped 1 base and J dropped 3 bases, with 1 base sitting between them. CDR3 sequence reads: CASSLIGNTIYF. The CDR3 DNA follows: TGTGCCAGCAGCTTAATTGGAAACACCATATATTTT.

The rearrangement uses TRBV29-1 and TRBJ1-2; 10 bases match TRBD1. The CDR3 length is 13 residues. Losses at the gene ends were 7 bases for V and 4 bases for J; bases not matched to a gene: 6. Germline V gene sequence: CDR1 SQVTM, CDR2 ANQGSEA. CDR3 coding DNA: TGCAGCGGTGCCCGGGACAGGGGCTATGGCTACACCTTC. Protein: CSGARDRGYGYTF.

The chain combines TRBV7-3 with TRBJ2-7; 8 nucleotides align to TRBD1. The CDR3 length is 17 residues. The ends lost 1 base at V and 0 bases at J; junction bases unmatched: 8. CDR1 SGHTA and CDR2 FQGTGA come from the germline V gene. This CDR3 reads CASSLIGGQVLSYEQYF. The CDR3 DNA reads TGTGCCAGCAGCTTAATAGGGGGACAGGTTCTCTCCTACGAGCAGTACTTC.

This sequence joins TRBV2 and TRBJ2-2; D remains unclear. In germline, CDR1 is SNHLY, CDR2 FYNNEI. V gave up 1 base and J gave up 3 bases, with 6 bases separating them. The CDR3 has 14 amino acids. The CDR3: CASSEVLDTGELFF. Here the CDR3 DNA reads TGTGCCAGCAGTGAAGTTCTAGACACCGGGGAGCTGTTTTTT. Full variable domain (rest looked up from reference TRBV2 and TRBJ2-2): EPEVTQTPSHQVTQMGQEVILRCVPISNHLYFYWYRQILGQKVEFLVSFYNNEISEKSEIFDDQFSVERPDGSNFTLKIRSTKLEDSAMYFCASSEVLDTGELFFGEGSRLTVL.

This clone was detected only a few times. A much larger clone is a single base away; this may be a read error. The same CDR3 also results from other DNA sequences found in this sample. The chain joins TRBV7-2 to TRBJ2-5; no reliable D call. Per the germline V gene, CDR1 is SGHTA and CDR2 is FQGNSA. This CDR3 comprises 12 residues. V was shortened by 0 bases and J by 4 bases, with 3 bases between the two germline ends. The CDR3 region is CASSLARETQYF. The CDR3 nucleotides read TGTGCCAGCAGCTTAGCGCGAGAGACCCAGTACTTC.